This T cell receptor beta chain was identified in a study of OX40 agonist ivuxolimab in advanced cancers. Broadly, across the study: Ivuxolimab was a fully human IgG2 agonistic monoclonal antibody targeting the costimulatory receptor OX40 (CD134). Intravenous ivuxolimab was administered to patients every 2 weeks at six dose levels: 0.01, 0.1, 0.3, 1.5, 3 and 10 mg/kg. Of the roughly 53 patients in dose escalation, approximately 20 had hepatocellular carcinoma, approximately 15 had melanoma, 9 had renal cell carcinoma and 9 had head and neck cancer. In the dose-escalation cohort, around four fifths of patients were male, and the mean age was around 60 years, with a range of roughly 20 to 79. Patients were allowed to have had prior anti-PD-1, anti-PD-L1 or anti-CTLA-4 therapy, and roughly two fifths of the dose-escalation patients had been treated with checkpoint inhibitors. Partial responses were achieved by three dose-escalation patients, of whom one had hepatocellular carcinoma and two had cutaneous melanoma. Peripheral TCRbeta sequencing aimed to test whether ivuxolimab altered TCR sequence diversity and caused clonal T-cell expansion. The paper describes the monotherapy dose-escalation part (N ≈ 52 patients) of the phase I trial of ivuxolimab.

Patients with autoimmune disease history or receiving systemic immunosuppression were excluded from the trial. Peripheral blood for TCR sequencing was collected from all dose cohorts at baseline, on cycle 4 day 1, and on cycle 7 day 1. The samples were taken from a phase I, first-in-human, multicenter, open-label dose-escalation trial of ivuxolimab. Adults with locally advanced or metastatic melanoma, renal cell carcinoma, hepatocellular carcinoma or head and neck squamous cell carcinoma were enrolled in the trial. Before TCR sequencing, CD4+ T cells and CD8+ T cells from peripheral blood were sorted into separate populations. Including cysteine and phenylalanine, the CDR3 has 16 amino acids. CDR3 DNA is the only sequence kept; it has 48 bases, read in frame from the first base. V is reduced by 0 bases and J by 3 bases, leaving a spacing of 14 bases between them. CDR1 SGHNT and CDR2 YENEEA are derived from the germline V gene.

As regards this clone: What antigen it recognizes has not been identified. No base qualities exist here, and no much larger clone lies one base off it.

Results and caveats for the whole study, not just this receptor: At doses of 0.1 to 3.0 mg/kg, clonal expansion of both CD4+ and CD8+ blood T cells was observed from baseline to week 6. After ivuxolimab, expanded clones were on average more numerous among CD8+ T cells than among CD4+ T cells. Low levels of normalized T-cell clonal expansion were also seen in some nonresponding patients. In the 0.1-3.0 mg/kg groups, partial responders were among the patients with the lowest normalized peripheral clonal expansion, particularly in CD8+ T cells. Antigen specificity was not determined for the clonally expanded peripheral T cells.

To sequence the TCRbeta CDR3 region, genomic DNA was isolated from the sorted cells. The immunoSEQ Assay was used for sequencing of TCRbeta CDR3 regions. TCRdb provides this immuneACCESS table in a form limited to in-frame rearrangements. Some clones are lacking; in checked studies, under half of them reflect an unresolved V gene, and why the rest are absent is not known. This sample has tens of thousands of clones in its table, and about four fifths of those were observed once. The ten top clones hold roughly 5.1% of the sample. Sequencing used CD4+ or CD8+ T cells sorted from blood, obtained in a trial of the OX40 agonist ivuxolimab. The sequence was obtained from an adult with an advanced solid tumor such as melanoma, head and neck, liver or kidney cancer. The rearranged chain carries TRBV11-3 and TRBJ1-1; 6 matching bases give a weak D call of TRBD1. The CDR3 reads CASSLETGAVYTEAFF. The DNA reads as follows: TGTGCCAGCAGCTTAGAGACAGGCGCGGTCTACACTGAAGCTTTCTTT.